This TCR beta chain derives from a study of OX40 agonist ivuxolimab in advanced cancers. The J segment lost 7 bases and the V segment lost 5 bases, leaving 3 bases of the junction unmatched. CDR1 is SGHVS and CDR2 is FQNEAQ in the germline V gene. CDR3 length: 13 residues. Using immunoSEQ multiplex PCR, the repertoire was profiled, and TCRdb retains in-frame clones only, with some absent. The repertoire holds 80,000 to 85,000 clones, with around 83% as singletons. About this clone: The same CDR3 also results from other DNA sequences found in this sample.

No patient had autoimmune disease or received systemic immunosuppression. The sample was CD4+ or CD8+ T cells sorted from blood, taken in a trial of the OX40 agonist ivuxolimab. This chain uses TRBV7-8 with TRBJ1-3, with TRBD1 identical over 9 bases. This receptor was obtained from an adult with an advanced solid tumor such as melanoma, head and neck, liver or kidney cancer. CDR3 coding DNA: TGTGCCAGCAGCGCAGGACAGGGGAACACCATATATTTT. This encodes CASSAGQGNTIYF. Full variable domain (outside the CDR3, taken from reference TRBV7-8 and TRBJ1-3): GAGVSQSPRYKVAKRGQDVALRCDPISGHVSLFWYQQALGQGPEFLTYFQNEAQLDKSGLPSDRFFAERPEGSVSTLKIQRTQQEDSAVYLCASSAGQGNTIYFGEGSWLTVV.